The rows below give T cell receptor beta chains drawn from one sample of a study of shared clonotypes between healthy human individuals. Profiling relied on immunoSEQ multiplex PCR, and the TCRdb table lists in-frame clones only, not all of them. The repertoire holds millions of clones, with about 95% as singletons. Material: naive CD8+ T cells sorted from blood. The receptors were sampled from a man in his late teens or twenties in good health. Each CDR3 is given with its conserved first and last residue. The D gene is left open where the match is weak. The size of a clone is reported for some rows only, either as once, few or many, or as a class for expanded clones.

abundance	v_gene	j_gene	d_gene	CDR3nt	CDR3aa
.	TRBV10-1	TRBJ1-1	.	TGCGCCAGCAGTGAGCGCCTGACAGGATTGAACACTGAAGCTTTCTTT	CASSERLTGLNTEAFF
.	TRBV10-2	TRBJ1-1	.	TGCGCCAGCAGTGACTACCTCCACGCTGAAGCTTTCTTT	CASSDYLHAEAFF
.	TRBV11-2	TRBJ2-5	.	TGTGCCAGCAGCTTACAGACAAATCAAGAGACCCAGTACTTC	CASSLQTNQETQYF
.	TRBV4-3	TRBJ2-7	.	TGCGCCAGCAGCCAATTGGTCGAGTTGGCCTACGAGCAGTACTTC	CASSQLVELAYEQYF
.	TRBV19	TRBJ2-7	.	TGTGCCAGTAGGACTGGGGCTCCGTACTTC	CASRTGAPYF
.	TRBV2	TRBJ2-3	.	TGTGCCAGCAGTGAATCTGGAGATACGCAGTATTTT	CASSESGDTQYF
.	TRBV7-9	TRBJ2-7	TRBD2	TGTGCCAGCAGCTTAGCCGGAGCTAGCGGGAGGGCCAGGCTCTACGAGCAGTACTTC	CASSLAGASGRARLYEQYF
once	TRBV7-2	TRBJ2-7	TRBD2	TGTGCCAGCAGCCAGGGACTAGCGGGGTTCTACGAGCAGTACTTC	CASSQGLAGFYEQYF
.	TRBV5-4	TRBJ1-2	TRBD1	TGTGCCAGCAGCTTGGGGGACAGGGCCTTATTCTATGGCTACACCTTC	CASSLGDRALFYGYTF
.	TRBV6-6	TRBJ1-5	.	TGTGCCAGCGGGGCGGGGCACAGCACAAATCAGCCCCAGCATTTT	CASGAGHSTNQPQHF
once	TRBV11-1	TRBJ2-7	.	TGTGCCAGCAGCTTTTCATCAGGTGCCTACGAGCAGTACTTC	CASSFSSGAYEQYF
.	TRBV7-9	TRBJ2-7	TRBD2	TGTGCCAGCAGCCCGGGCGGAGCGGGAAGCTCCTACGAGCAGTACTTC	CASSPGGAGSSYEQYF
.	TRBV7-9	TRBJ1-2	TRBD1	TGTGCCAGCAGCTCGGACAGGGATATCTATGGCTACACCTTC	CASSSDRDIYGYTF
.	TRBV18	TRBJ2-2	.	TGTGCCAGCTCACCACCGAAGGGGTCCAACCCCGGGGAGCTGTTTTTT	CASSPPKGSNPGELFF
.	TRBV19	TRBJ2-1	.	TGTGCCAGTAGTAGGACAGCTAACAATGAGCAGTTCTTC	CASSRTANNEQFF
.	TRBV7-9	TRBJ2-7	TRBD1	TGTGCCAGCAGCCTACCGGGACAGCTCCTTTCCTACGAGCAGTACTTC	CASSLPGQLLSYEQYF
once	TRBV7-9	TRBJ2-2	.	TGTGCCAGCAGTCCGAAAGGGGCAGCGAACACCGGGGAGCTGTTTTTT	CASSPKGAANTGELFF
.	TRBV13	TRBJ2-1	TRBD1	TGTGCCAGCACCCGGGACAGGAGCTCCTACAATGAGCAGTTCTTC	CASTRDRSSYNEQFF
.	TRBV6-5	TRBJ2-5	.	TGTGCCAGCAGTTACTTTACAGGTGGAGAGACCCAGTACTTC	CASSYFTGGETQYF
.	TRBV19	TRBJ2-7	TRBD2	TGTGCCAGTAGTATGGGGACTAGCGGGATGGGTGAGCAGTACTTC	CASSMGTSGMGEQYF
.	TRBV7-8	TRBJ2-7	.	TGTGCCAGCAGCCAGGGGGTAAGCGGGAGTATCCACGAGCAGTACTTC	CASSQGVSGSIHEQYF
.	TRBV4-1	TRBJ2-7	.	TGCGCCAGCAGCCAAGAATCGGGATCCGACTCCTACGAGCAGTACTTC	CASSQESGSDSYEQYF
.	TRBV27	TRBJ1-4	TRBD1	TGTGCCAGCAGCCCCGGGACAGGGGGTGAAAAACTGTTTTTT	CASSPGTGGEKLFF
.	TRBV18	TRBJ2-7	.	TGTGCCAGCTCACCACCCGGGACGTCTGTCTACGAGCAGTACTTC	CASSPPGTSVYEQYF
.	TRBV29-1	TRBJ1-2	TRBD1	TGCAGCGCACAGACAGGGGGCGCGAGTGGCTACACCTTC	CSAQTGGASGYTF
.	TRBV6-5	TRBJ2-1	.	TGTGCCAGCAGTTACTCGACTTTCATAGGTGAGCAGTTCTTC	CASSYSTFIGEQFF
.	TRBV4-1	TRBJ2-1	TRBD1	TGCGCCAGCAGCCAAGATCGCCAGGGGGCTTACAATGAGCAGTTCTTC	CASSQDRQGAYNEQFF
few	TRBV29-1	TRBJ2-1	.	TGCAGTGGGGAGGTGAAAAAAAATGAGCAGTTCTTC	CSGEVKKNEQFF
.	TRBV7-2	TRBJ1-2	TRBD1	TGTGCCAGCAGCTTAGGGGGACAGGGGCTCGGGTATGGCTACACCTTC	CASSLGGQGLGYGYTF
.	TRBV6-5	TRBJ1-1	TRBD1	TGTGCCAGCAGTTCTGACAGGGAGCACACGAACACTGAAGCTTTCTTT	CASSSDREHTNTEAFF
.	TRBV14	TRBJ2-7	TRBD1	TGTGCCAGCAGCCAAGGCGGGACAGGGGATGGGGAGCAGTACTTC	CASSQGGTGDGEQYF
.	TRBV5-5	TRBJ2-7	.	TGTGCCAGCAGCCCGCCCTCCTACGAGCAGTACTTC	CASSPPSYEQYF
.	TRBV4-1	TRBJ2-5	.	TGCGCCAGCAGCCAAGATCAGGAGGTGTCCCAGTACTTC	CASSQDQEVSQYF
.	TRBV5-1	TRBJ2-3	.	TGCGCCAGCAGCCCCATTCCGGGGAGCCCGTTGGATACGCAGTATTTT	CASSPIPGSPLDTQYF
.	TRBV5-6	TRBJ1-1	.	TGTGCCAGCAGCTGGGGGACGTCGGGGAACACTGAAGCTTTCTTT	CASSWGTSGNTEAFF
.	TRBV19	TRBJ2-7	.	TGTGCCAGTAGTTCCGGGATCCACTCCTACGAGCAGTACTTC	CASSSGIHSYEQYF
.	TRBV5-4	TRBJ2-7	.	TGTGCCAGCAGCCCTAGGCGGGGCTACGAGCAGTACTTC	CASSPRRGYEQYF
.	TRBV9	TRBJ2-7	.	TGTGCCAGCGACACCCGGGGGGCGTTTGACGAGCAGTACTTC	CASDTRGAFDEQYF
once	TRBV27	TRBJ2-7	.	TGTGCCAGCAGTTTAAGCGGTAGCGGTATCTACGAGCAGTACTTC	CASSLSGSGIYEQYF
.	TRBV11-2	TRBJ1-1	.	TGTGCCAGCACCAATTCGTTCGGGGGGTCCTACACTGAAGCTTTCTTT	CASTNSFGGSYTEAFF
.	TRBV11-2	TRBJ2-1	.	TGTGCCACGGAAGAAGCAACGGGGGCTTTATACAATGAGCAGTTCTTC	CATEEATGALYNEQFF
.	TRBV10-2	TRBJ2-5	.	TGCGCCAGCAGTGAGGTGGGGGCCCCCCAAGAGACCCAGTACTTC	CASSEVGAPQETQYF
.	TRBV4-1	TRBJ2-7	TRBD2	TGCGCCAGCAGCCAGGGTAGCGGGTCATCCTACGAGCAGTACTTC	CASSQGSGSSYEQYF
.	TRBV19	TRBJ1-2	.	TGTGCCAGTAGTATAGAACCAACGGGTGGGCTGTATGGCTACACCTTC	CASSIEPTGGLYGYTF
.	TRBV5-1	TRBJ2-6	TRBD1	TGCGCCAGCAGCTCACCCAGGACAGGCTCTGGGGCCAACGTCCTGACTTTC	CASSSPRTGSGANVLTF
.	TRBV29-1	TRBJ2-2	.	TGCAGCGTTGCGGACACCGGGGAGCTGTTTTTT	CSVADTGELFF